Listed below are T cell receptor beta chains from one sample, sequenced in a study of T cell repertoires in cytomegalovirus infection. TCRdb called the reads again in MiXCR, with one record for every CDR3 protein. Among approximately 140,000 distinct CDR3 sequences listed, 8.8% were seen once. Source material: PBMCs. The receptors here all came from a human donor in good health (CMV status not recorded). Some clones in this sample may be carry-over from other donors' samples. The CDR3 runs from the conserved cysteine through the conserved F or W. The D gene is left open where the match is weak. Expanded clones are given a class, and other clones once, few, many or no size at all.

TGCAGTGCGCCCGATATAGGACTAGCGAAAAACACAGATACGCAGTATTTT	CSAPDIGLAKNTDTQYF	-	TRBD2	TRBV20-1	TRBJ2-3
TGTGCCAGCAGAGAGGGACACACCACGAACACTGAAGCTTTCTTT	CASREGHTTNTEAFF	few	-	TRBV9	TRBJ1-1
TGTGCCAGCAGATCCAGGGGGTTGCCTCAAGAGACCCAGTACTTC	CASRSRGLPQETQYF	many	TRBD1	TRBV28	TRBJ2-5
TGTGCCAGTACCCCCCCGAGGGGGCGAGACACCGGGGAGCTGTTTTTT	CASTPPRGRDTGELFF	many	TRBD1	TRBV19	TRBJ2-2
TGTGCCATCACGGTCGCCTGGGGAAACACTGAAGCTTTCTTT	CAITVAWGNTEAFF	-	-	TRBV10-3	TRBJ1-1
TGTGCCAGCAGTGCGCAGGGACTAGCAGACGAGCAGTACTTC	CASSAQGLADEQYF	once	TRBD2	TRBV25-1	TRBJ2-7
TGTGCCAGCAGCTCTGGCAATAGGGGAAAACTGTTTTTT	CASSSGNRGKLFF	many	-	TRBV12-3/TRBV12-4	TRBJ1-4
TGCAGTGCAACGACCGGGACTAGGGACGAGCAGTACTTC	CSATTGTRDEQYF	few	TRBD2	TRBV20-1	TRBJ2-7
TGTGCCAGCAGTGAAGTCAGGGACGGTACGCAGTATTTT	CASSEVRDGTQYF	-	-	TRBV2	TRBJ2-3
TGTGCCAGCAGCCCATTGAGGAGCGGGGGGAACTCCTACGAGCAGTACTTC	CASSPLRSGGNSYEQYF	many	TRBD2	TRBV28	TRBJ2-7
TGTGCCAGCTCTCTTTCGGACAGAAACAATGAGCAGTTCTTC	CASSLSDRNNEQFF	many	-	TRBV18	TRBJ2-1
TGTGCCAGTTCAGGGGACTACCCAGAGACCCAGTACTTC	CASSGDYPETQYF	-	-	TRBV13	TRBJ2-5
TGTGCCAGCAGCTTAACCCTAGCGGGGGACCTCTACAATGAGCAGTTCTTC	CASSLTLAGDLYNEQFF	-	TRBD2	TRBV7-9	TRBJ2-1
TGTGCCAGCAGCTTATCTAGCGGGAGTTACAATGAGCAGTTCTTC	CASSLSSGSYNEQFF	many	TRBD2	TRBV7-2	TRBJ2-1
TGCAGCGTGCAGGGAACTGACGAGCAGTACTTC	CSVQGTDEQYF	few	-	TRBV29-1	TRBJ2-7
TGTGCCAGTACCAATGGACTCCCCCAGCGGACTGAAGCTTTCTTT	CASTNGLPQRTEAFF	few	-	TRBV19	TRBJ1-1